The 20 T cell receptor beta chains below come from one sample, sequenced in a study of blood T cell repertoires in COVID-19. Only in-frame clones appear in the TCRdb table, and some are missing; sequencing was by immunoSEQ multiplex PCR. In the table there are 250,000 or so clones, around 90% of which are singletons. Material: peripheral blood. These receptors were obtained from a woman aged 55-70 years with COVID-19, enrolled during active disease.

A word on this clone: Different DNA sequences within this sample yield the same CDR3. The gene calls are TRBV7-2 and TRBJ2-1; D perhaps matches TRBD1 (5 bases). Trimming took off 4 bases at V and 4 bases at J, with 8 bases between the two ends. This CDR3 comprises 13 residues. Looked up from germline, CDR1 is SGHTA and CDR2 is FQGNSA. Written as DNA, the CDR3 is TGTGCCAGCAGCTACGACAGATACAATGAGCAGTTCTTC. Translation: CASSYDRYNEQFF.

There are a few counts of this clone. CDR3 sequence (DNA): TGTGCCAGCAGCGTAGAAGGCCGTAACGGGATACTGTTTTTT. The encoded protein is CASSVEGRNGILFF. The chain links TRBV9 to TRBJ1-4; no clear D. Germline CDR1 reads SGDLS; CDR2 reads YYNGEE. CDR3 length: 14 residues. Trimming took off 0 bases at V and 13 bases at J, with 16 bases between the two ends.

This clone appeared a few times. The genes are TRBV6-5 and TRBJ1-1, with 7 bases lining up with TRBD1. Germline assignment: CDR1 MNHEY and CDR2 SVGAGI. This CDR3 comprises 15 residues. The trim removed 5 bases at V and 0 bases at J, leaving 6 bases unmatched. In DNA, the CDR3 is TGTGCCAGCAGTACCGGGACAGTAATGAACACTGAAGCTTTCTTT. Protein: CASSTGTVMNTEAFF.

This clone was observed once. The genes are TRBV11-2 and TRBJ2-2; D might be TRBD1 (6 bases). V lost 11 bases and J lost 3, with 16 bases in between. CDR3 length equals 14 residues. The germline gives CDR1 SGHAT, CDR2 FQNNGV. The CDR3 reads CADRSAGDTGELFF. In nucleotides, the CDR3 is TGTGCCGACCGTAGTGCAGGGGACACCGGGGAGCTGTTTTTT.

The genes are TRBV6-5 and TRBJ1-1; 8 nucleotides match TRBD1. With 0 bases clipped from V and 3 bases from J, the junction kept 0 bases outside the gene matches. Germline CDR1 MNHEY, CDR2 SVGAGI. The CDR3 consists of 14 residues. The CDR3 DNA follows: TGTGCCAGCAGTTACTCGACAGGGGACACTGAAGCTTTCTTT. It is translated as CASSYSTGDTEAFF.

This clone was counted a few times. The chain links TRBV7-9 to TRBJ2-7; no firm D call. Trimming cost V 1 base and J 4 bases, with 5 bases left between them. Germline values: CDR1 SEHNR, CDR2 FQNEAQ (reference sequence). The CDR3 contains 12 residues. CDR3 in amino acids: CASSLVQYEQYF. In nucleotides, the CDR3 is TGTGCCAGCAGCTTAGTACAATACGAGCAGTACTTC. Full variable domain (missing parts from reference TRBV7-9 and TRBJ2-7): DTGVSQNPRHKITKRGQNVTFRCDPISEHNRLYWYRQTLGQGPEFLTYFQNEAQLEKSRLLSDRFSAERPKGSFSTLEIQRTEQGDSAMYLCASSLVQYEQYFGPGTRLTVT.

This clone was observed a few times. The chain joins TRBV5-1 to TRBJ2-7, with D unresolved. V was pared by 0 bases and J by 0 bases, with 13 bases between. The V gene's germline CDR1 is SGHRS and CDR2 YFSETQ. The CDR3 spans 16 residues. This chain's CDR3 is CASSLASRGISYEQYF. The CDR3 DNA follows: TGCGCCAGCAGCTTGGCCTCGCGAGGCATCTCCTACGAGCAGTACTTC.

This chain uses TRBV30 with TRBJ1-6, with 7 nucleotides matching TRBD1. Unmatched junction bases numbered 2, after V lost 2 bases and J lost 7 bases. This CDR3 is built from 13 residues. Looked up from germline, CDR1 is GTSNPN and CDR2 is SVGIG (reference sequence). Here the CDR3 reads CAWSRGLNSPLHF. The CDR3 DNA sequence: TGTGCCTGGAGTAGGGGGCTCAATTCACCCCTCCACTTT.

A few counts support this clone. The rearrangement joins TRBV5-5 to TRBJ1-5; D is perhaps TRBD1 (5 bases). Trimming removed 0 bases at V and 4 bases at J, with 11 bases between. CDR3 length equals 15 residues. The germline CDR1 and CDR2 sequences are SGHKS and YYEKEE (reference sequence). The CDR3 protein is CASSLAGQGNQPQHF. The CDR3, as DNA: TGTGCCAGCAGCTTGGCTGGGCAGGGAAATCAGCCCCAGCATTTT.

The chain combines TRBV9 with TRBJ2-1, with 10 bases that match TRBD2. This CDR3 contains 19 residues. Per germline, CDR1 SGDLS and CDR2 YYNGEE. V gave up 0 bases and J gave up 12 bases; unmatched junction bases: 21. CDR3 DNA sequence: TGTGCCAGCAGCGTAGTAGGGAATACCCGAGCGGGGGGGTACAACGTGCAGTTCTTC. It yields the protein CASSVVGNTRAGGYNVQFF.

The CDR3 region is CASSPTGDEQYF. The CDR3 region has the DNA TGTGCCAGCAGCCCGACAGGGGACGAGCAGTACTTC. The chain combines TRBV7-9 with TRBJ2-7; TRBD1 aligns across 8 bases. Per germline, CDR1 SEHNR and CDR2 FQNEAQ (reference sequence). The J segment lost 5 bases and the V segment lost 5 bases, leaving 2 bases of the junction unmatched. The CDR3 consists of 12 residues.

The CDR3 DNA reads as TGTGCCAGCAGCTTAGCTCCGCCGGCTAGTAATTCACCCCTCCACTTT. Amino acids: CASSLAPPASNSPLHF. This chain uses TRBV11-2 with TRBJ1-6; D is undetermined. There are 16 residues in the CDR3. Germline assignment: CDR1 SGHAT and CDR2 FQNNGV. V was shortened by 1 base and J by 6 bases, with 13 bases between the two germline ends.

The chain uses TRBV7-9 and TRBJ2-2; TRBD1 might be the D (6 bases). This CDR3 is built from 12 residues. Trimming shortened V by 5 bases and J by 9 bases, and 10 bases separated the two germline ends. Germline assignment: CDR1 SEHNR and CDR2 FQNEAQ (reference sequence). CDR3 loop: CASSLDSRELFF. The CDR3 nucleotides are TGTGCCAGCAGCCTGGACAGCCGGGAGCTGTTTTTT.

The chain combines TRBV13 with TRBJ1-4; D remains unclear. There are 13 residues in the CDR3. Trimming removed 1 base from V and 5 bases from J, with 5 bases in between. Germline assignment: CDR1 PRHDT and CDR2 FYEKMQ (reference sequence). CDR3 nucleotides: TGTGCCAGCAGCTTAGACGGGAATGAAAAACTGTTTTTT. Its protein is CASSLDGNEKLFF. Drawing the rest from reference TRBV13 and TRBJ1-4, the complete variable domain is AAGVIQSPRHLIKEKRETATLKCYPIPRHDTVYWYQQGPGQDPQFLISFYEKMQSDKGSIPDRFSAQQFSDYHSELNMSSLELGDSALYFCASSLDGNEKLFFGSGTQLSVL.

CDR3 sequence reads: CASSQDVSSGANVLTF. The CDR3 coding sequence is TGCGCCAGCAGCCAAGACGTGAGCTCTGGGGCCAACGTCCTGACTTTC. The chain is built from TRBV4-3 and TRBJ2-6; D ambiguous. The germline V and J ends were trimmed by 0 bases and 0 bases, with 6 bases remaining between them. The V gene's germline CDR1 is LGHNA and CDR2 YSLEER. This CDR3 comprises 16 residues.

V gene TRBV6-6 combines with J gene TRBJ1-1; D is unclear. V was pared by 7 bases and J by 1 base, with 13 bases between. Germline V CDR1 and CDR2: MNHNY, SVGAGI (reference sequence). The CDR3 covers 14 residues. The CDR3 DNA sequence: TGTGCCAGCATTGCGGGGTACGGGAACACTGAAGCTTTCTTT. As protein: CASIAGYGNTEAFF.

V usage is TRBV5-6 and J usage is TRBJ2-7; 7 bases match TRBD1. V was clipped by 4 bases and J by 2 bases; unmatched bases: 0. Germline CDR1 SGHDT, CDR2 YYEEEE. CDR3 length: 12 residues. The CDR3 nucleotides read TGTGCCAGCAGCGACAGGGCCTACGAGCAGTACTTC. Its protein is CASSDRAYEQYF.

The chain uses TRBV5-4 and TRBJ1-2, with D perhaps matching TRBD1 (5 bases). The CDR3 length is 13 residues. CDR1 and CDR2 (germline): SGHNT, YYREEE (reference sequence). V lost 3 bases, J lost 4 bases, and 10 bases lay in between. CDR3 in DNA: TGTGCCAGCAGCTCGACAGTCTTCTATGGCTACACCTTC. This gives the protein CASSSTVFYGYTF.

A remark on this clone: At the DNA level, this CDR3 is encoded by other sequences in the same sample as well. The CDR3 sequence is CAWGTGANTEAFF. CDR3 nucleotide sequence: TGTGCCTGGGGGACAGGAGCGAACACTGAAGCTTTCTTT. The gene calls are TRBV30 and TRBJ1-1; 8 bases agree with TRBD1. With V trimmed by 5 bases and J by 1 base, 3 bases remained unmatched. CDR3 size: 13 residues. The germline CDR1 and CDR2 sequences are GTSNPN and SVGIG (reference sequence).

The genes are TRBV6-2 or TRBV6-3 and TRBJ1-1; the D is unclear. The germline CDR1 and CDR2 sequences are MNHEY and SVGEGT. Trimming took 2 bases from V and 0 from J, leaving 13 bases between them. CDR3 length: 16 amino acids. The CDR3 DNA is TGTGCCAGCAGTTACGAGAGTGGGCAGCTGAACACTGAAGCTTTCTTT. This gives the protein CASSYESGQLNTEAFF.